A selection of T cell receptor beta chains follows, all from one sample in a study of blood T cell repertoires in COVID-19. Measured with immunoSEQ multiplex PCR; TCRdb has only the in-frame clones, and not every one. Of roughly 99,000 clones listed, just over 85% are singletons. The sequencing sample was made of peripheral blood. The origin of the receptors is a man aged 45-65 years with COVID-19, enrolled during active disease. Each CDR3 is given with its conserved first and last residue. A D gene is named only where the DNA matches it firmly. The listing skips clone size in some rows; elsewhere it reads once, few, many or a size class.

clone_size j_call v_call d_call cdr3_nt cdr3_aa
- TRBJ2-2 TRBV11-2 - TGTGCCAGCAGCTTAGAGGTCAGGGTCAACACCGGGGAGCTGTTTTTT CASSLEVRVNTGELFF
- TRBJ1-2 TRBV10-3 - TGTGCCATCAACGACGGGAGAGGCTACACCTTC CAINDGRGYTF
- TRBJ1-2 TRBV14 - TGTGCCAGCAGCAACCGGGACACCTATGGCTACACCTTC CASSNRDTYGYTF
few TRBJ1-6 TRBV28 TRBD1 TGTGCCAGCAGCCGTGGACAGGCCCATAATTCACCCCTCCACTTT CASSRGQAHNSPLHF
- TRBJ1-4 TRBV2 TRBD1 TGTGCCAGCAGTGAACGACAGGGCCTTGAAAAACTGTTTTTT CASSERQGLEKLFF
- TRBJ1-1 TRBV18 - TGTGCCAGCTCACCACAATACAGGAGCATGAACACTGAAGCTTTCTTT CASSPQYRSMNTEAFF
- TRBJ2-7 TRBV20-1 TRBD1 TGCAGTGCTTACAGGGGGTACGAGCAGTACTTC CSAYRGYEQYF
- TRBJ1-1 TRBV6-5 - TGTGCCAGCAGTTACCGTTTGAACACTGAAGCTTTCTTT CASSYRLNTEAFF
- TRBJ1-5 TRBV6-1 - TGTGCCAGCAGTGAAGGACAGCGCAATCAGCCCCAGCATTTT CASSEGQRNQPQHF
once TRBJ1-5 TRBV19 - TGTGCCAGTAGTGTCCGGGGGAATCAGCCCCAGCATTTT CASSVRGNQPQHF
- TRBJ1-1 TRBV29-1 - TGCAGCGTTGAAGGATCCCATTGGCAGGGTGAAGCTTTCTTT CSVEGSHWQGEAFF
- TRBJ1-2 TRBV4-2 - TGTGCCAGCAGCCAAGAAGTCCAGACTTATGGCTACACCTTC CASSQEVQTYGYTF
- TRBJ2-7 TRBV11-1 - TGTGCCAGCTCTTCAATACAGGGTACAACCTACGAGCAGTACTTC CASSSIQGTTYEQYF
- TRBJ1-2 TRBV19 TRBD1 TGTGCCAGTACCCGGACAGGGCTCTATGGCTACACCTTC CASTRTGLYGYTF
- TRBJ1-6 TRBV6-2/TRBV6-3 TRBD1 TGTGCCAGCAGTTACTTATACACCGGGACAGGGCTTTCACCCCTCCACTTT CASSYLYTGTGLSPLHF
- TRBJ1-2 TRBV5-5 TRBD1 TGTGCCAGCAGCGGGACAGGGACTGGCTACACCTTC CASSGTGTGYTF